This TCR beta chain was sequenced during a study of T cells in women clearing cervical HPV infection. The overall study: Cases' blood sampling followed lesion detection by median about 21 weeks (90 to 200).

The protocol was immunoSEQ multiplex PCR, while the TCRdb copy is restricted to in-frame clones and leaves out a portion. This listing includes some 23,000 clones. About this clone itself: With the read ending 3 residues before the CDR3 end, the germline J gene is used to fill in that end.

Germline lookup yields CDR1 SGHVS and CDR2 FNYEAQ. This CDR3 contains 17 residues. J gave up 2 bases and V 5 bases, and 15 bases lay outside the gene matches. HPV was found by MY09/MY11 PCR and dot-blot genotyping. The chain employs TRBV7-6 and TRBJ2-7, with 7 bases identical to TRBD2. This sequence was found in a woman between 18 and 70 years old with a cervical HPV16 infection that either progressed to CIN3+ or cleared (not recorded which). The sequencing sample was made of blood buffy coat. CDR3 in amino acids: CASSLDLSREITYEQYF. The covered CDR3 bases are TGTGCCAGCAGCCTAGACCTCTCGCGGGAGATCACCTACGAG.